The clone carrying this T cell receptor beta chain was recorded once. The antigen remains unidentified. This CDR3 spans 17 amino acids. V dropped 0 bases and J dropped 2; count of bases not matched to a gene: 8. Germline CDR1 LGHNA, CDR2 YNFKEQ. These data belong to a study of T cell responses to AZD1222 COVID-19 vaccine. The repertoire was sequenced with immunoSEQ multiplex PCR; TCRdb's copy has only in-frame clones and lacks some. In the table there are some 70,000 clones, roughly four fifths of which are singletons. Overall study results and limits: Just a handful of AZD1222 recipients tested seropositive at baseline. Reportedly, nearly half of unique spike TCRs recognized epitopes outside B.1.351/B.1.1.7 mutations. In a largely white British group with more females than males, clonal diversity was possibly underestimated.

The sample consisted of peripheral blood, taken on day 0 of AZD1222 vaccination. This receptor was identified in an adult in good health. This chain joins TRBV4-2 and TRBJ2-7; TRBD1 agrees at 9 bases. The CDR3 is CASSQELRGDRAYEQYF. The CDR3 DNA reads TGTGCCAGCAGCCAAGAACTTCGTGGGGACAGGGCCTACGAGCAGTACTTC.